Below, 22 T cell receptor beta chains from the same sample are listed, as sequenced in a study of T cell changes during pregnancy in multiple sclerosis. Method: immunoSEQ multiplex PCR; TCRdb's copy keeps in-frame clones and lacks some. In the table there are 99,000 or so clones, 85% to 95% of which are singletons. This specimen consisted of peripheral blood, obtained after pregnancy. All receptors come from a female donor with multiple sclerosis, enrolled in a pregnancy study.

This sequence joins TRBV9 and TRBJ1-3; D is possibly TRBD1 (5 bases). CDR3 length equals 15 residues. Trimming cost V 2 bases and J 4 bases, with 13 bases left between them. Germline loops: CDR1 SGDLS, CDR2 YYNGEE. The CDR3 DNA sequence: TGTGCCAGCAGCGTTTCGGGAGGGGTCGGAAACACCATATATTTT. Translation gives CASSVSGGVGNTIYF.

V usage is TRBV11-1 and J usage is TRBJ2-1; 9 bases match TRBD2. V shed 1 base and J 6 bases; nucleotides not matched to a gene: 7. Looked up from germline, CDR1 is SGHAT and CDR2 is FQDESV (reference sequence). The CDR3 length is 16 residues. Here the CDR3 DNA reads TGTGCCAGCAGCTTAGAGCGCGCGGGAGGGGGCAATGAGCAGTTCTTC. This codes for CASSLERAGGGNEQFF.

DNA of the CDR3: TGTGCCAGCAGTGAAGTTCCGGGAACCCCCTACGAGCAGTACTTC. This encodes CASSEVPGTPYEQYF. The rearrangement links TRBV6-1 to TRBJ2-7, with D possibly being TRBD2 (5 bases). The V gene lost 1 base and the J gene lost 2 bases, with 12 bases spanning the gap. The germline gives CDR1 MNHNS, CDR2 SASEGT. The CDR3 has 15 amino acids.

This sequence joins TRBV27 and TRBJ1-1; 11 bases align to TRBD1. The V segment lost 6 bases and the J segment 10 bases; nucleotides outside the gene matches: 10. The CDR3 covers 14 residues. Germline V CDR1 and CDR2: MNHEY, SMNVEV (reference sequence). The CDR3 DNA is TGTGCCAGCAGCCCCCTGAGGGGGACAGGGGGAGCTTTCTTT. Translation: CASSPLRGTGGAFF.

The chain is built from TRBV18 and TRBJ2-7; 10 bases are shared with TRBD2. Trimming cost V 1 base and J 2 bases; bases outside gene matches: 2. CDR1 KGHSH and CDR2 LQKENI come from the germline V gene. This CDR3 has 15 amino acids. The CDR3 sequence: CASSPRTSGAYEQYF. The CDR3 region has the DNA TGTGCCAGCTCACCACGGACTAGCGGAGCCTACGAGCAGTACTTC.

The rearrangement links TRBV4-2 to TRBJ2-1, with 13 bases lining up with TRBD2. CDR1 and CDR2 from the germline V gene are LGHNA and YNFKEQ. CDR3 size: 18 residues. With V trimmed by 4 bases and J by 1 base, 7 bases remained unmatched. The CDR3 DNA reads TGTGCCAGCAGCCGGATAGGGACTAGCGGGAATTCCTACAATGAGCAGTTCTTC. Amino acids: CASSRIGTSGNSYNEQFF.

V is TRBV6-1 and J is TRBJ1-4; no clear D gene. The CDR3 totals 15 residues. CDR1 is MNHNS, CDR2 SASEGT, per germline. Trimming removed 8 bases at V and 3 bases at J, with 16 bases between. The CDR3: CASLVRQDPNEKLFF. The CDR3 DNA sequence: TGTGCCAGCTTGGTCCGGCAGGATCCTAATGAAAAACTGTTTTTT.

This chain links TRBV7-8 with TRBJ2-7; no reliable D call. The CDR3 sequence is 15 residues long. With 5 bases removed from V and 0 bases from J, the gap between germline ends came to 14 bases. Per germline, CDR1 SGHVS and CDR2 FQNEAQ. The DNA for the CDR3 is TGTGCCAGCAGCGCGACGAGGTCTAGCTCCTACGAGCAGTACTTC. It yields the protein CASSATRSSSYEQYF.

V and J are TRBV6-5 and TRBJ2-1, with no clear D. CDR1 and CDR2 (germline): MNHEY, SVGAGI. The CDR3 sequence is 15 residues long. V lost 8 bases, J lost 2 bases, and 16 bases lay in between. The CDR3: CASSAQVFPYNEQFF. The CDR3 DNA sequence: TGTGCCAGCTCTGCCCAGGTCTTTCCCTACAATGAGCAGTTCTTC.

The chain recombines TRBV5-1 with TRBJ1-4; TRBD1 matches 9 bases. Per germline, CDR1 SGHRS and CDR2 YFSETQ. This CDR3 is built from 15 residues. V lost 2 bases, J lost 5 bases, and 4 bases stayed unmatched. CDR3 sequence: CASSLYRGPNEKLFF. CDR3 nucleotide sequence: TGCGCCAGCAGCTTATACAGGGGGCCGAATGAAAAACTGTTTTTT.

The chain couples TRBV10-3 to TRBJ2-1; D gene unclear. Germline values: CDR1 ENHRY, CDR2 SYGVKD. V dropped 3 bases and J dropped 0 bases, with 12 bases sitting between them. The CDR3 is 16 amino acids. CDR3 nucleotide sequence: TGTGCCATCAGTGAAGGAATCGGGTCCTCCTACAATGAGCAGTTCTTC. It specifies CAISEGIGSSYNEQFF.

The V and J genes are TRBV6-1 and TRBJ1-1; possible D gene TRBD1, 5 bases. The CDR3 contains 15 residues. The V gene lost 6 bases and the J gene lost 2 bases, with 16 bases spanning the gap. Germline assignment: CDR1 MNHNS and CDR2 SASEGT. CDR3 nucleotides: TGTGCCAGCAGGCTTAACGGGAGGGGAAACACTGAAGCTTTCTTT. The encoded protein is CASRLNGRGNTEAFF.

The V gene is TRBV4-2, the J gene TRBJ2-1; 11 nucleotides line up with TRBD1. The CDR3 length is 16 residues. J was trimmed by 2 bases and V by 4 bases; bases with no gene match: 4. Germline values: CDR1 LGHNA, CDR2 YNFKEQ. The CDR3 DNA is TGTGCCAGCAGCCCGTGGACAGGGGGCGCCTACAATGAGCAGTTCTTC. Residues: CASSPWTGGAYNEQFF.

The CDR3 DNA is TGTGCCAGCTCACCTGGACAGGGGGTAGAGACCCAGTACTTC. This codes for CASSPGQGVETQYF. The chain couples TRBV18 to TRBJ2-5; TRBD1 aligns across 10 bases. Losses at the gene ends were 3 bases for V and 4 bases for J; bases not matched to a gene: 2. CDR1 is KGHSH and CDR2 is LQKENI in the germline V gene. This CDR3 spans 14 amino acids.

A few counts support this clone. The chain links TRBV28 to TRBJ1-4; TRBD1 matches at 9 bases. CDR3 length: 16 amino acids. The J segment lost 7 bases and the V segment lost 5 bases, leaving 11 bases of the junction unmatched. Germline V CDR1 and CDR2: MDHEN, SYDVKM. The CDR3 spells CASSNLRDRVSEKLFF. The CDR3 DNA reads TGTGCCAGCAGTAACCTGCGGGACAGGGTATCTGAAAAACTGTTTTTT.

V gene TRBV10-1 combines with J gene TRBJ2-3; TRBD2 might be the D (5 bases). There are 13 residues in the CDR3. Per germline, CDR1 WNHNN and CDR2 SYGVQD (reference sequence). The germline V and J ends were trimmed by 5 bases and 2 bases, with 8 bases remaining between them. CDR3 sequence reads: CASSRTPTDTQYF. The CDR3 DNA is TGCGCCAGCAGTAGGACTCCCACAGATACGCAGTATTTT.

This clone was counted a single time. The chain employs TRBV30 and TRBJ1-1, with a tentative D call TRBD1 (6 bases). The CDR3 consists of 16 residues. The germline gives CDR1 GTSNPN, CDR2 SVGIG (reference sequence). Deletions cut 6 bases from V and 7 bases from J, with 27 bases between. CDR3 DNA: TGTGCCTGCGGGACTACAGGGCGGGGGGTTTTCGGTGAAGCTTTCTTT. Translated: CACGTTGRGVFGEAFF.

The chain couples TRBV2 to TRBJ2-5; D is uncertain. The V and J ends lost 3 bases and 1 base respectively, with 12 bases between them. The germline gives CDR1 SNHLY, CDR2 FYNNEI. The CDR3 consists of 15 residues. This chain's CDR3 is CASSDRGSTQETQYF. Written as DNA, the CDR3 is TGTGCCAGCAGTGATCGAGGATCTACCCAAGAGACCCAGTACTTC.

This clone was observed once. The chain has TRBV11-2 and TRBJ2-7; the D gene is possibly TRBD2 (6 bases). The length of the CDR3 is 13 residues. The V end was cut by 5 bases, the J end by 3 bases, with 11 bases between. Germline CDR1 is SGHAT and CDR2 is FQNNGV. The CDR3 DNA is TGTGCCAGCAGCGTCCAGGGACTCTACGAGCAGTACTTC. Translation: CASSVQGLYEQYF.

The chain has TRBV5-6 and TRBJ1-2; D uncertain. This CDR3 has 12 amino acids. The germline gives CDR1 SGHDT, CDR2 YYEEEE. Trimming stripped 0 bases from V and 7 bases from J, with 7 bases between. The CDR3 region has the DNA TGTGCCAGCAGCTTGGGGGCGAGTGGCTACACCTTC. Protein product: CASSLGASGYTF.

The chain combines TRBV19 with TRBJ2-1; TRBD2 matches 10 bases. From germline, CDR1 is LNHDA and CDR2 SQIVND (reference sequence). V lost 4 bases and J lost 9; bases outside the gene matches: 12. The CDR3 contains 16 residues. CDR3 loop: CASSSYLPSGSGEQFF. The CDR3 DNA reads TGTGCCAGTAGTAGCTACCTGCCTAGCGGGAGCGGTGAGCAGTTCTTC.

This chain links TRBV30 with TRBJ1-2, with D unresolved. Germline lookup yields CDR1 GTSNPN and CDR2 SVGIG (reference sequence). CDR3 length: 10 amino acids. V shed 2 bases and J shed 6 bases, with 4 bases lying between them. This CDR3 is CAWSHNGYTF. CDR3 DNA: TGTGCCTGGAGTCACAATGGCTACACCTTC.